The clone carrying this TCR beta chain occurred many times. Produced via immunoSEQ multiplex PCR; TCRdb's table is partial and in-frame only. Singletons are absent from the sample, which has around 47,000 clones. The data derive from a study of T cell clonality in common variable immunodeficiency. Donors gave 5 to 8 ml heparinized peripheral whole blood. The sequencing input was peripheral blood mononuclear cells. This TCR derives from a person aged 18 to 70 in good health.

The sequenced part of the CDR3 DNA is TGTGCCAGTAAAGATGCAGGGGTCACCTTCATGAACACTGAA. This encodes CASKDAGVTFMNTE. The entire CDR3 sequence reads CASKDAGVTFMNTEAFF. The chain recombines TRBV19 with TRBJ1-1; perhaps TRBD1 as D (6 bases). The read ends 3 residues early relative to the CDR3; the germline J gene fills the gap. With 7 bases removed from V and 0 bases from J, the gap between germline ends came to 21 bases. CDR1 LNHDA and CDR2 SQIVND come from the germline V gene (reference sequence). This CDR3 is 17 amino acids long.